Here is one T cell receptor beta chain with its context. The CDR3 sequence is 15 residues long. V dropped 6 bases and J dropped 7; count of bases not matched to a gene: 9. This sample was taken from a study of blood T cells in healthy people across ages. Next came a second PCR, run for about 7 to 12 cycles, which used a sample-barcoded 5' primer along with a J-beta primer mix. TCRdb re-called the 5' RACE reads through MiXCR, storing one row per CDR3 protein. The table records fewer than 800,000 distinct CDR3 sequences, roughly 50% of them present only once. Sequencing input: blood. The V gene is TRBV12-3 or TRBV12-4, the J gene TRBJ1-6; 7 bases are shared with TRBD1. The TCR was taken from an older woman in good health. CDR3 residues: CASRSPGQRNSPLHF. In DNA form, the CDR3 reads TGTGCCAGCAGGTCTCCGGGACAGCGCAATTCACCCCTCCACTTT.